The 25 T cell receptor beta chains presented below share a single source sample, sequenced in a study of blood T cells in healthy people across ages. Next came a second PCR, run for about 7 to 12 cycles, which used a sample-barcoded 5' primer along with a J-beta primer mix. One entry per CDR3 protein results from TCRdb running MiXCR on the 5' RACE reads. The sample has about 830,000 distinct CDR3 sequences; under 80% are singletons. The sequenced material came from blood. Receptors originate from a man in his thirties or forties in good health.

This rearrangement joins TRBV20-1 to TRBJ2-1, with TRBD2 identical over 10 bases. This CDR3 region has 18 residues. Germline CDR1 and CDR2: DFQATT and SNEGSKA (reference sequence). With 5 bases clipped from V and 0 bases from J, the junction kept 13 bases outside the gene matches. In DNA form, the CDR3 reads TGCAGTGCTCTTTGGCTAGCGGGGGTCCACAGCTCCTACAATGAGCAGTTCTTC. Translated, it gives CSALWLAGVHSSYNEQFF.

This clonotype occurred once. The chain joins TRBV2 to TRBJ2-1; D unresolved. Per germline, CDR1 SNHLY and CDR2 FYNNEI. Trimming shortened V by 3 bases and J by 0 bases, and 6 bases separated the two germline ends. CDR3 length: 14 amino acids. CDR3: CASSDTASYNEQFF. DNA of the CDR3: TGTGCCAGCAGTGATACGGCCTCCTACAATGAGCAGTTCTTC.

This chain connects TRBV4-3 to TRBJ1-2; a possible D gene is TRBD1 (5 bases). The CDR3 runs to 17 residues. V lost 0 bases and J 6 bases, leaving 20 bases between the germline ends. Germline assignment: CDR1 LGHNA and CDR2 YSLEER. CDR3 protein: CASSQDWGDGGRNGYTF. CDR3 nucleotides: TGCGCCAGCAGCCAAGATTGGGGGGACGGGGGGAGAAATGGCTACACCTTC.

The J gene is TRBJ1-5, the V gene TRBV20-1; no reliable D call. V was shortened by 3 bases and J by 0 bases, with 9 bases between the two germline ends. Per the germline V gene, CDR1 is DFQATT and CDR2 is SNEGSKA (reference sequence). The length of the CDR3 is 14 residues. DNA of the CDR3: TGCAGTGCTAGGCCTGGCGATAGCAATCAGCCCCAGCATTTT. It translates to CSARPGDSNQPQHF.

V gene TRBV7-2 combines with J gene TRBJ1-2, with D possibly TRBD1 on 6 matching bases. The V and J ends lost 5 bases and 4 bases respectively, with 23 bases between them. Germline V CDR1 and CDR2: SGHTA, FQGNSA. The CDR3 extends over 17 amino acids. CDR3 sequence: CASSLRSGGSTFYGYTF. The CDR3 nucleotides read TGTGCCAGCAGCCTCCGGTCTGGGGGCTCGACATTCTATGGCTACACCTTC. Full variable domain (rest looked up from reference TRBV7-2 and TRBJ1-2): GAGVSQSPSNKVTEKGKDVELRCDPISGHTALYWYRQSLGQGLEFLIYFQGNSAPDKSGLPSDRFSAERTGGSVSTLTIQRTQQEDSAVYLCASSLRSGGSTFYGYTFGSGTRLTVV.

Comments on this clonotype: One junction end disagrees with the germline gene, perhaps due to a read error. This chain connects TRBV5-5 to TRBJ2-5; TRBD1 is a possible D gene (6 bases). Germline CDR1 and CDR2: SGHKS and YYEKEE (reference sequence). The CDR3 consists of 19 residues. CDR3 in amino acids: CVSSSTTGLGSLLQETQYF. CDR3 in DNA: TGTGTCAGCAGCTCTACTACAGGGTTAGGCTCCCTTCTCCAAGAGACCCAGTACTTC.

The chain links TRBV12-3 or TRBV12-4 to TRBJ2-3; D is perhaps TRBD2 (6 bases). CDR3 length: 12 amino acids. V gave up 5 bases and J gave up 6 bases, with 9 bases separating them. CDR3 DNA sequence: TGTGCCAGCAGTCCGGGGGATGATACGCAGTATTTT. It codes for CASSPGDDTQYF.

The V gene is TRBV27, the J gene TRBJ2-4; either TRBD1 or TRBD2 may supply D (6 bases each). The end of the DNA fits TRBJ2-7 better, so the J call may be wrong. The CDR3 is made up of 14 amino acids. The germline CDR1 and CDR2 sequences are MNHEY and SMNVEV (reference sequence). The CDR3 DNA reads TGTGCCAGCAGTTTAGGGGGGCTTCCTGGCGAGCAGTACTTC. Protein: CASSLGGLPGEQYF.

The V gene is TRBV5-6, the J gene TRBJ1-2; possibly TRBD1 for D (5 bases). V lost 6 bases to trimming and J lost 8 bases, with 14 bases between them. CDR3 length: 12 amino acids. Germline CDR1 and CDR2: SGHDT and YYEEEE. CDR3 sequence reads: CASTQGPGGYTF. In DNA form, the CDR3 reads TGTGCCAGCACCCAGGGTCCCGGCGGCTACACCTTC.

The rearrangement links TRBV10-3 to TRBJ2-7, with a possible D match to TRBD2 (5 bases). The CDR3 has 16 residues. Germline CDR1 and CDR2: ENHRY and SYGVKD. Trimming took off 0 bases at V and 9 bases at J, with 21 bases between the two ends. The CDR3 region is CAISESDYGRADGQYF. The CDR3 nucleotides are TGTGCCATCAGTGAGTCGGATTACGGGCGGGCTGATGGGCAGTACTTC.

The chain couples TRBV6-5 to TRBJ2-5, with D possibly matching TRBD2 (5 bases). Gene TRBJ2-7 matches the end of the DNA better, so the J call may be wrong. The CDR3 has 13 residues. From germline, CDR1 is MNHEY and CDR2 SVGAGI. The CDR3 loop is CASRAIGRHEQYF. Written as DNA, the CDR3 is TGTGCCAGCAGGGCGATAGGGAGACACGAGCAGTACTTC.

The chain joins TRBV29-1 to TRBJ2-4, with D unclear. Germline V gene data show CDR1 as SQVTM and CDR2 as ANQGSEA. The CDR3 covers 12 residues. V was trimmed by 6 bases and J by 6 bases, leaving 12 bases between them. The CDR3 region is CSVELVGNIQYF. The CDR3, as DNA: TGCAGCGTCGAACTCGTCGGAAACATTCAGTACTTC.

The rearrangement uses TRBV7-2 and TRBJ2-3; D possibly uses TRBD1 or TRBD2 (5 bases each). This CDR3 spans 14 amino acids. Germline V gene data show CDR1 as SGHTA and CDR2 as FQGNSA. V was trimmed by 5 bases and J by 3 bases, leaving 12 bases between them. The CDR3 is CASSRDYRTDTQYF. The CDR3 DNA reads as TGTGCCAGCAGCCGAGACTACAGGACAGATACGCAGTATTTT.

This clonotype occurred once. This chain links TRBV13 with TRBJ2-5; TRBD1 agrees at 8 bases. Germline values: CDR1 PRHDT, CDR2 FYEKMQ (reference sequence). The CDR3 loop spans 14 amino acids. V lost 5 bases, J lost 11 bases, and 13 bases stayed unmatched. For the CDR3, the DNA is TGTGCCAGCAGCGATACGGACAGGGTAAATGAGCAGTACTTC. It encodes CASSDTDRVNEQYF.

There are a few counts of this clonotype. The chain carries TRBV29-1 and TRBJ2-3; D is unresolved. This CDR3 has 11 residues. V lost 4 bases to trimming and J lost 3 bases, with 5 bases between them. The germline gives CDR1 SQVTM, CDR2 ANQGSEA. This CDR3 is CSVGLTDTQYF. The CDR3 DNA reads TGCAGCGTTGGATTAACAGATACGCAGTATTTT.

In regard to this clonotype: One end of the junction fails to match germline, which may point to a read error. The chain employs TRBV12-3 or TRBV12-4 and TRBJ2-1; D gene uncertain. CDR3 length equals 13 residues. This CDR3 reads CAGSCRRANEQFF. For the CDR3, the DNA is TGTGCCGGCAGTTGCAGGCGTGCCAATGAGCAGTTCTTC.

V usage is TRBV4-3 and J usage is TRBJ2-7, with D possibly being TRBD2 (5 bases). Deletions cut 0 bases from V and 3 bases from J, with 9 bases between. CDR1 and CDR2 (germline): LGHNA, YSLEER. This CDR3 is 14 amino acids long. Here the CDR3 reads CASSQDRGHYEQYF. The CDR3, as DNA: TGCGCCAGCAGCCAAGATCGCGGGCACTACGAGCAGTACTTC.

The rearrangement uses TRBV20-1 and TRBJ2-7; perhaps TRBD2 as D (6 bases). Germline V lookup: CDR1 DFQATT, CDR2 SNEGSKA (reference sequence). The CDR3 is 15 residues long. V lost 5 bases to trimming and J lost 4 bases, with 21 bases between them. CDR3 sequence: CSAQASSGSDYEQYF. For the CDR3, the DNA is TGCAGTGCTCAAGCCTCCAGCGGGTCTGATTACGAGCAGTACTTC.

The rearrangement joins TRBV18 to TRBJ1-2, with TRBD1 identical over 7 bases. V trimming: 4 bases; J trimming: 0 bases; junction bases outside the gene matches: 5. The CDR3 has 15 amino acids. Germline V CDR1 and CDR2: KGHSH, LQKENI. The CDR3 region is CASSRRTGANYGYTF. DNA for the CDR3: TGTGCCAGCTCACGGCGGACAGGTGCTAACTATGGCTACACCTTC.

The J gene is TRBJ2-1, the V gene TRBV6-2 or TRBV6-3; 10 positions agree with TRBD2. Germline CDR1 and CDR2: MNHEY and SVGEGT. This CDR3 is 15 amino acids long. The trim removed 6 bases at V and 2 bases at J, leaving 4 bases unmatched. The CDR3: CASRPSGGAYNEQFF. The DNA of the CDR3 is TGTGCCAGCAGGCCCAGCGGGGGGGCCTACAATGAGCAGTTCTTC.

The rearrangement links TRBV29-1 to TRBJ2-1; tentatively, D is TRBD2 (5 bases). The germline V gene encodes CDR1 SQVTM and CDR2 ANQGSEA. CDR3 length: 13 residues. The V and J ends lost 5 bases and 10 bases respectively, with 18 bases between them. The CDR3 DNA reads as TGCAGCGTTTCGGTCCAGGACGGGGAGGAGCAGTTCTTC. Protein product: CSVSVQDGEEQFF.

The rearrangement joins TRBV12-3 or TRBV12-4 to TRBJ2-7; 8 bases agree with TRBD1. The CDR3 sequence is 15 residues long. V lost 7 bases and J lost 0; bases outside the gene matches: 8. The CDR3 nucleotides are TGTGCCAGCACCCTGGGACAGGCGGGCTCCTACGAGCAGTACTTC. Residues: CASTLGQAGSYEQYF.

The chain links TRBV7-9 to TRBJ2-7, with D perhaps matching TRBD1 (6 bases). CDR1 SEHNR and CDR2 FQNEAQ come from the germline V gene (reference sequence). This CDR3 contains 15 residues. Trimming took 2 bases from V and 2 from J, leaving 13 bases between them. The CDR3 region has the DNA TGTGCCAGCAGCTTACCGGACAGAAGGGCCTACGAGCAGTACTTC. This encodes CASSLPDRRAYEQYF.

The V and J genes are TRBV7-3 and TRBJ2-1; TRBD2 is a possible D gene (7 bases). This CDR3 has 15 amino acids. Trimming removed 3 bases from V and 5 bases from J, with 14 bases in between. Per the germline V gene, CDR1 is SGHTA and CDR2 is FQGTGA. This CDR3 is CASSLGGASHNEQFF. The CDR3 DNA reads TGTGCCAGCAGCTTGGGGGGGGCGAGTCACAATGAGCAGTTCTTC.

This clonotype was observed a handful of times. The chain combines TRBV7-9 with TRBJ2-5; 13 nucleotides agree with TRBD2. CDR1 is SEHNR and CDR2 is FQNEAQ in the germline V gene (reference sequence). Germline trimming cut 3 bases from V and 1 base from J; bases unmatched to any gene: 2. There are 16 residues in the CDR3. CDR3 residues: CASSLGLAGFQETQYF. The CDR3 DNA sequence: TGTGCCAGCAGCTTGGGACTAGCGGGGTTCCAAGAGACCCAGTACTTC.